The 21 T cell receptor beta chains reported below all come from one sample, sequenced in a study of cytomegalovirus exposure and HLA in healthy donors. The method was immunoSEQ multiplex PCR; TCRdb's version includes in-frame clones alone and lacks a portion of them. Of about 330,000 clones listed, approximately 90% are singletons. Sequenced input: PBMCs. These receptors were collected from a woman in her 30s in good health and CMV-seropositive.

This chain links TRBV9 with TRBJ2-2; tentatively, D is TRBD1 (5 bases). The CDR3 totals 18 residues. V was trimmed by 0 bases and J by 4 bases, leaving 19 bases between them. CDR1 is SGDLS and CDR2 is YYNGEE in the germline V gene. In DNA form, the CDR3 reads TGTGCCAGCAGCGTAGACAGGAAGAACCCTACTGTCACCGGGGAGCTGTTTTTT. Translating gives CASSVDRKNPTVTGELFF. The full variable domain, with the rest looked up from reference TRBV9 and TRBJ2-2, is DSGVTQTPKHLITATGQRVTLRCSPRSGDLSVYWYQQSLDQGLQFLIQYYNGEERAKGNILERFSAQQFPDLHSELNLSSLELGDSALYFCASSVDRKNPTVTGELFFGEGSRLTVL.

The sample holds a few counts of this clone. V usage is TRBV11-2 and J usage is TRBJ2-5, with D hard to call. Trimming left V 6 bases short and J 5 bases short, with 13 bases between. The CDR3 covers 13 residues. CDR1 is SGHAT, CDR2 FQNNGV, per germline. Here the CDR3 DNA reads TGTGCCAGCAGTAACAGTGTTGTTGAGACCCAGTACTTC. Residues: CASSNSVVETQYF.

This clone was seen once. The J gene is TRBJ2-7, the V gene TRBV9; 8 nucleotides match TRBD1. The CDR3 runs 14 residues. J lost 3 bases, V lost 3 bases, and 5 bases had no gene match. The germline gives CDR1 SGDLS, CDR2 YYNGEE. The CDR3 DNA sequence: TGTGCCAGCAGCGCGGGACAGGCCCTCTACGAGCAGTACTTC. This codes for CASSAGQALYEQYF.

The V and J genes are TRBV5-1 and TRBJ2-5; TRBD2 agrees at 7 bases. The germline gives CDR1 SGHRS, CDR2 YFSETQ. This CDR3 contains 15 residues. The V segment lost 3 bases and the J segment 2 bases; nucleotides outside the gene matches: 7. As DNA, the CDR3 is TGCGCCAGCAGCTGGGGGAGGGCAGCACAAGAGACCCAGTACTTC. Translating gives CASSWGRAAQETQYF.

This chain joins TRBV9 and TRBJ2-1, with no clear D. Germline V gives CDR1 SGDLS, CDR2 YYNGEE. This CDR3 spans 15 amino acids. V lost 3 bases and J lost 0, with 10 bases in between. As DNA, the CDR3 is TGTGCCAGCAGCGGAGAGCGAGACTCCTACAATGAGCAGTTCTTC. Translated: CASSGERDSYNEQFF.

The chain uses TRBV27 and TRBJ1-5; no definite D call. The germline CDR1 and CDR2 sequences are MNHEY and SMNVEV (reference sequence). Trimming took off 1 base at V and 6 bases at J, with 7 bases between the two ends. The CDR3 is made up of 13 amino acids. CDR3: CASSLYPRQPQHF. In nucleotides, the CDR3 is TGTGCCAGCAGTTTATACCCCCGTCAGCCCCAGCATTTT.

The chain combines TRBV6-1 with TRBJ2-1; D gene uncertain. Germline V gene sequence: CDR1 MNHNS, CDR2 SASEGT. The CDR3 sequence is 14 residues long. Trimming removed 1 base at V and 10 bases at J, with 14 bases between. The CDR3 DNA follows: TGTGCCAGCAGTGAAGTGGACCCTGTTGACGAGCAGTTCTTC. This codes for CASSEVDPVDEQFF.

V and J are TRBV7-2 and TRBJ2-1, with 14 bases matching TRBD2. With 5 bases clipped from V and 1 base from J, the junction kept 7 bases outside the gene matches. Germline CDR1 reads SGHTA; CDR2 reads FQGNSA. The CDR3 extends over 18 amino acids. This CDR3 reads CASSLWTSGGWSYNEQFF. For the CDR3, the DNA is TGTGCCAGCAGCCTTTGGACTAGCGGGGGGTGGTCCTACAATGAGCAGTTCTTC. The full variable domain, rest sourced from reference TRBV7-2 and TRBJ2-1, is GAGVSQSPSNKVTEKGKDVELRCDPISGHTALYWYRQSLGQGLEFLIYFQGNSAPDKSGLPSDRFSAERTGGSVSTLTIQRTQQEDSAVYLCASSLWTSGGWSYNEQFFGPGTRLTVL.

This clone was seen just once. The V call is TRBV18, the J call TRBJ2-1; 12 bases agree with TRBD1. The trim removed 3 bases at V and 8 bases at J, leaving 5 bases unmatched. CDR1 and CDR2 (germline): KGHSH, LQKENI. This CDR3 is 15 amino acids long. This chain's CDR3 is CASSPGTGGWDEQFF. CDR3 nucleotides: TGTGCCAGCTCACCGGGGACAGGGGGCTGGGATGAGCAGTTCTTC.

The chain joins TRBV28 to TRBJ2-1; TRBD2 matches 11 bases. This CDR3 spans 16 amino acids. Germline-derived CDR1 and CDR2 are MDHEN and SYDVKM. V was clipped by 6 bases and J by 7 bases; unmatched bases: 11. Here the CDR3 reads CASSQLLAGVGNEQFF. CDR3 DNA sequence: TGTGCCAGCAGCCAATTACTAGCGGGAGTAGGTAATGAGCAGTTCTTC.

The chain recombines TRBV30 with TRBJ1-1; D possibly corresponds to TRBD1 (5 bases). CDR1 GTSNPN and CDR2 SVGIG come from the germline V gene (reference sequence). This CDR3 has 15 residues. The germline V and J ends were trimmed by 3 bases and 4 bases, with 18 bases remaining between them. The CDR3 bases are TGTGCCTGGAGCGGGTCCCCCGGGGGAATCACTGAAGCTTTCTTT. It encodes CAWSGSPGGITEAFF. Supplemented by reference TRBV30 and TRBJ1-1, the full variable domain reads SQTIHQWPATLVQPVGSPLSLECTVEGTSNPNLYWYRQAAGRGLQLLFYSVGIGQISSEVPQNLSASRPQDRQFILSSKKLLLSDSGFYLCAWSGSPGGITEAFFGQGTRLTVV.

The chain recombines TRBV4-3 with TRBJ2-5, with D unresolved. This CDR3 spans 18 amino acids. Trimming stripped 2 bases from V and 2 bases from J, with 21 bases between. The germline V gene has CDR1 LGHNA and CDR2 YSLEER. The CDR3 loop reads CASSQHSWFETVQETQYF. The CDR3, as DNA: TGCGCCAGCAGCCAACACTCTTGGTTTGAGACGGTACAAGAGACCCAGTACTTC.

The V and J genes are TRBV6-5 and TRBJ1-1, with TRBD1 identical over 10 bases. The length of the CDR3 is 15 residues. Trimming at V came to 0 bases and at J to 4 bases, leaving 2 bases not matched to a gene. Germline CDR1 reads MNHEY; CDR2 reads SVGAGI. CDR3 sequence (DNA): TGTGCCAGCAGTTACTCCGGACAGGGGGGCACTGAAGCTTTCTTT. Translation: CASSYSGQGGTEAFF.

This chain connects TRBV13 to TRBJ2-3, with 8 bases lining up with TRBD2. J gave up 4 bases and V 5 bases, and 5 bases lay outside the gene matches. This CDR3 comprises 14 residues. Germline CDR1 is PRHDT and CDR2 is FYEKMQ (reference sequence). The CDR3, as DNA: TGTGCCAGCAGCACACCGACTAGCGCAGATACGCAGTATTTT. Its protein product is CASSTPTSADTQYF.

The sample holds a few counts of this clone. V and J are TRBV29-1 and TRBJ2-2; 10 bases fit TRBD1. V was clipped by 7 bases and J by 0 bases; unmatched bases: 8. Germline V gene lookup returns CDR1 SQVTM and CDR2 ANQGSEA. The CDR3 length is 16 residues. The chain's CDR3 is CSAPRGTGANTGELFF. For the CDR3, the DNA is TGCAGCGCCCCTCGCGGGACAGGGGCGAACACCGGGGAGCTGTTTTTT.

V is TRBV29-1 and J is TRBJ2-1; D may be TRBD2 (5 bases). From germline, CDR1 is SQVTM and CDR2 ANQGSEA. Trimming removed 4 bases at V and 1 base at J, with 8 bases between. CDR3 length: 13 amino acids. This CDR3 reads CSVVWRSYNEQFF. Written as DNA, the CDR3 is TGCAGCGTTGTGTGGAGGTCCTACAATGAGCAGTTCTTC.

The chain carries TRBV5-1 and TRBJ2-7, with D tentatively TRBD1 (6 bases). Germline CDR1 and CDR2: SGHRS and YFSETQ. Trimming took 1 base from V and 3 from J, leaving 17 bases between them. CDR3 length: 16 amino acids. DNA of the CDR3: TGCGCCAGCAGCTTGTCTGGGGGCCAAGGGGTCTACGAGCAGTACTTC. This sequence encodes CASSLSGGQGVYEQYF.

The CDR3 bases are TGTGCCACCCAACCCCCTAGCACAGATACGCAGTATTTT. It yields the protein CATQPPSTDTQYF. The V and J genes are TRBV4-2 and TRBJ2-3, with D unresolved. Germline assignment: CDR1 LGHNA and CDR2 YNFKEQ. This CDR3 region has 13 residues. Trimming left V 10 bases short and J 0 bases short, with 11 bases between.

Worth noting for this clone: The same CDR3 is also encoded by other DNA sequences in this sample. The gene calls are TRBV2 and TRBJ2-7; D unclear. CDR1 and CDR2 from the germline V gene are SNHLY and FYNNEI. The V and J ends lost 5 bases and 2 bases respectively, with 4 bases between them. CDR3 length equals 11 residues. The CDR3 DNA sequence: TGTGCCAGCAGTAGCACCTACGAGCAGTACTTC. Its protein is CASSSTYEQYF. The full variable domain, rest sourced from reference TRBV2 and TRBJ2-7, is EPEVTQTPSHQVTQMGQEVILRCVPISNHLYFYWYRQILGQKVEFLVSFYNNEISEKSEIFDDQFSVERPDGSNFTLKIRSTKLEDSAMYFCASSSTYEQYFGPGTRLTVT.

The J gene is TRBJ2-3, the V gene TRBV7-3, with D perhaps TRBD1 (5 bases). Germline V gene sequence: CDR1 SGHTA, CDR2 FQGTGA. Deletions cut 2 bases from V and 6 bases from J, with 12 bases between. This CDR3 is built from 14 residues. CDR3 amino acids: CASSLGSSGDTQYF. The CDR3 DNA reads TGTGCCAGCAGCTTAGGTTCCTCAGGGGATACGCAGTATTTT.

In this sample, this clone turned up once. The CDR3 spells CASNQWGASNTEAFF. DNA of the CDR3: TGTGCCAGCAATCAATGGGGTGCCTCGAACACTGAAGCTTTCTTT. This chain joins TRBV6-1 and TRBJ1-1; D is unresolved. Trimming took 7 bases from V and 1 from J, leaving 16 bases between them. There are 15 residues in the CDR3. CDR1 is MNHNS and CDR2 is SASEGT in the germline V gene.